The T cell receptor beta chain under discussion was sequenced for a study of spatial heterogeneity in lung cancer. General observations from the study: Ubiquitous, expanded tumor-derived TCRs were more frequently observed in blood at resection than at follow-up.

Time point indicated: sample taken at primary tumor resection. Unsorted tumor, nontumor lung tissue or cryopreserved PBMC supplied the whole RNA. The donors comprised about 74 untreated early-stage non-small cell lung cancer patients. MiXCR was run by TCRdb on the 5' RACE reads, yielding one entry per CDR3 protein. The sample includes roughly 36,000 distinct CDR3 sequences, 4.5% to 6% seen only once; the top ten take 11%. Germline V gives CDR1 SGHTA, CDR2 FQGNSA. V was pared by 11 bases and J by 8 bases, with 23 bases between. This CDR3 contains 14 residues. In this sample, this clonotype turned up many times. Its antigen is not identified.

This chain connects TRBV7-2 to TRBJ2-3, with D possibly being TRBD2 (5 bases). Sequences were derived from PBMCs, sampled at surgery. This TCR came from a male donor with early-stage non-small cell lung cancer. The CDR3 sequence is CAPNYGITDGTQYF. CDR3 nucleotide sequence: TGTGCCCCAAATTACGGGATCACAGACGGTACGCAGTATTTT.